The 21 T cell receptor beta chains reported below all come from one sample, sequenced in a study of blood T cell repertoires in COVID-19. The assay was immunoSEQ multiplex PCR, and TCRdb's table has in-frame clones only and misses some. Of 70,000 to 100,000 clones detected, more than 80% appear once; the ten largest clones hold roughly 2.5%. The sample consisted of peripheral blood. These receptors originate from a man aged 45 to 65 with COVID-19, enrolled during active disease.

This sequence joins TRBV15 and TRBJ1-1; TRBD1 matches 7 bases. Germline CDR1 reads LNHNV; CDR2 reads YYDKDF (reference sequence). After removal of 6 bases from V and 5 bases from J, the junction contained 9 bases not matched to a gene. This CDR3 spans 14 amino acids. The chain's CDR3 is CATRQGTAATEAFF. CDR3 in DNA: TGTGCCACCAGACAGGGGACAGCCGCTACTGAAGCTTTCTTT.

The V and J genes are TRBV25-1 and TRBJ2-3; 7 bases line up with TRBD1. Germline lookup yields CDR1 MGHDK and CDR2 SYGVNS. CDR3 length equals 17 residues. V was pared by 0 bases and J by 5 bases, with 11 bases of the junction left unmatched. The CDR3 sequence is CASSEYHSSRGRDTQYF. The CDR3 DNA follows: TGTGCCAGCAGTGAATACCATAGCTCAAGGGGGCGAGATACGCAGTATTTT. Full variable domain (missing parts from reference TRBV25-1 and TRBJ2-3): EADIYQTPRYLVIGTGKKITLECSQTMGHDKMYWYQQDPGMELHLIHYSYGVNSTEKGDLSSESTVSRIRTEHFPLTLESARPSHTSQYLCASSEYHSSRGRDTQYFGPGTRLTVL.

The rearrangement joins TRBV2 to TRBJ1-5; perhaps TRBD1 as D (5 bases). V lost 7 bases and J 0 bases, leaving 7 bases between the germline ends. This CDR3 is built from 13 residues. CDR1 and CDR2 from the germline V gene are SNHLY and FYNNEI. The CDR3 nucleotides read TGTGCCAGCAAACAGGATAGCAATCAGCCCCAGCATTTT. This sequence encodes CASKQDSNQPQHF.

The V and J genes are TRBV7-9 and TRBJ2-3; D might be TRBD1 (6 bases). Germline-derived CDR1 and CDR2 are SEHNR and FQNEAQ (reference sequence). V was shortened by 3 bases and J by 2 bases, with 9 bases between the two germline ends. The CDR3 covers 14 residues. CDR3 bases: TGTGCCAGCAGCTTCGGACAGCCCACAGATACGCAGTATTTT. This encodes CASSFGQPTDTQYF. The complete variable domain, with remaining parts taken from reference TRBV7-9 and TRBJ2-3, reads DTGVSQNPRHKITKRGQNVTFRCDPISEHNRLYWYRQTLGQGPEFLTYFQNEAQLEKSRLLSDRFSAERPKGSFSTLEIQRTEQGDSAMYLCASSFGQPTDTQYFGPGTRLTVL.

The chain links TRBV3-1 (or the pseudogene TRBV3-2) to TRBJ2-7, with a tentative D call TRBD2 (7 bases). The ends were cut back, 4 bases at V and 1 base at J, with 14 bases in the middle. This CDR3 spans 15 amino acids. Germline CDR1 is LGHDT and CDR2 is YNNKEL (reference sequence). The CDR3 DNA reads TGTGCCAGCAGCCTAAGGGGGGGCAGATCCTACGAGCAGTACTTC. Protein sequence: CASSLRGGRSYEQYF.

The chain employs TRBV10-2 and TRBJ2-7, with 7 positions matching TRBD1. The CDR3 is 14 residues long. V was clipped by 4 bases and J by 4 bases; unmatched bases: 7. CDR1 WSHSY and CDR2 SAAADI come from the germline V gene. Written as DNA, the CDR3 is TGCGCCAGCAGTGTACAGACAGGGTCTTACGAGCAGTACTTC. It codes for CASSVQTGSYEQYF.

The chain combines TRBV6-6 with TRBJ2-7; TRBD1 matches 8 bases. The V gene's germline CDR1 is MNHNY and CDR2 SVGAGI (reference sequence). Trimming at V came to 5 bases and at J to 3 bases, leaving 9 bases not matched to a gene. The CDR3 sequence is 15 residues long. The CDR3: CASSPVDRARYEQYF. CDR3 nucleotides: TGTGCCAGCAGTCCCGTGGACAGGGCACGCTACGAGCAGTACTTC.

The chain has TRBV3-1 (or the pseudogene TRBV3-2) and TRBJ1-4; 8 bases line up with TRBD1. This CDR3 has 14 residues. Germline loops: CDR1 LGHDT, CDR2 YNNKEL (reference sequence). With V trimmed by 7 bases and J by 5 bases, 6 bases remained unmatched. This CDR3 reads CASTSTGENEKLFF. The CDR3 DNA follows: TGTGCCAGCACCTCGACAGGGGAAAATGAAAAACTGTTTTTT.

The chain recombines TRBV3-1 (or the pseudogene TRBV3-2) with TRBJ1-5; TRBD1 matches at 7 bases. J lost 0 bases, V lost 6 bases, and 8 bases had no gene match. This CDR3 is 16 amino acids long. Germline V gene data show CDR1 as LGHDT and CDR2 as YNNKEL (reference sequence). This CDR3 is CASSLGTDYSNQPQHF. The CDR3 coding sequence is TGTGCCAGCAGTCTCGGGACAGACTATAGCAATCAGCCCCAGCATTTT.

The chain couples TRBV6-2 or TRBV6-3 to TRBJ1-5; D is possibly TRBD1 (5 bases). The V gene lost 0 bases and the J gene lost 0 bases, with 15 bases spanning the gap. The CDR3 spans 18 residues. Looked up from germline, CDR1 is MNHEY and CDR2 is SVGEGT. The CDR3 sequence is CASSYSNLRGSSNQPQHF. DNA of the CDR3: TGTGCCAGCAGTTACTCGAATTTAAGGGGAAGTAGCAATCAGCCCCAGCATTTT.

CDR3 nucleotide sequence: TGTGCCATCAGTGAGGACAGGTTGGATCAGCCCCAGCATTTT. Protein: CAISEDRLDQPQHF. The chain couples TRBV10-3 to TRBJ1-5; D possibly corresponds to TRBD1 (6 bases). The CDR3 loop spans 14 amino acids. Germline-derived CDR1 and CDR2 are ENHRY and SYGVKD. V dropped 2 bases and J dropped 5 bases, with 10 bases sitting between them.

The chain carries TRBV10-3 and TRBJ2-5; D is perhaps TRBD2 (5 bases). In germline, CDR1 is ENHRY, CDR2 SYGVKD. The V and J ends lost 3 bases and 12 bases respectively, with 17 bases between them. The CDR3 is 13 amino acids. As DNA, the CDR3 is TGTGCCATCAGTGAAATCGATTTGAGGGAAAAGTACTTC. It yields the protein CAISEIDLREKYF.

The chain recombines TRBV2 with TRBJ2-2; a weak D match, TRBD1 (5 bases). CDR1 SNHLY and CDR2 FYNNEI come from the germline V gene. V was clipped by 6 bases and J by 1 base, with 9 bases between them. CDR3 size: 14 residues. The CDR3 coding sequence is TGTGCCAGCAGGTCCCAGGGGAACACCGGGGAGCTGTTTTTT. Amino acid sequence: CASRSQGNTGELFF.

V usage is TRBV25-1 and J usage is TRBJ2-1; weak D call: TRBD1 (6 bases). Trimming pared 6 bases from V and 5 bases from J, leaving 23 bases between. Looked up from germline, CDR1 is MGHDK and CDR2 is SYGVNS. The CDR3 is 17 amino acids. CDR3 bases: TGTGCCAGCAGCCCCAGGGGCAGGTCCTGGTTTGACAATGAGCAGTTCTTC. Its translation: CASSPRGRSWFDNEQFF.

The rearrangement links TRBV4-2 to TRBJ2-2, with 11 bases matching TRBD2. This CDR3 has 17 residues. Per germline, CDR1 LGHNA and CDR2 YNFKEQ. V lost 2 bases, J lost 3 bases, and 5 bases stayed unmatched. The CDR3 coding sequence is TGTGCCAGCAGCCAACCTAGCGGGGGGATGCACACCGGGGAGCTGTTTTTT. Its translation is CASSQPSGGMHTGELFF.

This clone was seen just once. The chain carries TRBV7-2 and TRBJ2-1; D is possibly TRBD2 (5 bases). The CDR3 totals 19 residues. The germline V gene has CDR1 SGHTA and CDR2 FQGNSA. V lost 0 bases and J 2 bases, leaving 20 bases between the germline ends. CDR3 region: CASSLAYLGATYTYNEQFF. CDR3 nucleotide sequence: TGTGCCAGCAGCTTAGCCTACTTGGGAGCGACGTATACCTACAATGAGCAGTTCTTC.

The J gene is TRBJ2-1, the V gene TRBV6-4; a possible D gene is TRBD2 (6 bases). The CDR3 length is 16 residues. Germline assignment: CDR1 MRHNA and CDR2 SNTAGT. V shed 6 bases and J shed 4 bases, with 19 bases lying between them. In nucleotides, the CDR3 is TGTGCCAGCAGCGCCGGGGCGGAGGGATCGTACAATGAGCAGTTCTTC. This translates into CASSAGAEGSYNEQFF.

The chain carries TRBV7-2 and TRBJ1-5; 7 nucleotides agree with TRBD1. Germline CDR1 and CDR2: SGHTA and FQGNSA. The CDR3 is made up of 13 amino acids. Germline trimming cut 7 bases from V and 11 bases from J; bases unmatched to any gene: 11. This CDR3 reads CASTSDRRKAQHF. Written as DNA, the CDR3 is TGTGCCAGCACCTCGGACAGGCGAAAGGCCCAGCATTTT.

J is TRBJ1-3 and V is TRBV19, with D possibly matching TRBD1 (6 bases). The germline CDR1 and CDR2 sequences are LNHDA and SQIVND (reference sequence). CDR3 length: 14 residues. Deletions cut 7 bases from V and 3 bases from J, with 13 bases between. In nucleotides, the CDR3 is TGTGCCAGTACATGGCAGGGGAGTGGAAACACCATATATTTT. This translates into CASTWQGSGNTIYF.

CDR3 protein: CASSLVDRPYNEQFF. The CDR3 region has the DNA TGTGCCAGCAGCTTAGTGGACAGGCCTTACAATGAGCAGTTCTTC. This chain joins TRBV13 and TRBJ2-1, with 7 bases that match TRBD1. From germline, CDR1 is PRHDT and CDR2 FYEKMQ (reference sequence). Germline trimming cut 1 base from V and 4 bases from J; bases unmatched to any gene: 4. The length of the CDR3 is 15 residues.

In this sample, this clone turned up a few times. The chain couples TRBV4-1 to TRBJ1-4, with TRBD1 identical over 9 bases. After removal of 3 bases from V and 4 bases from J, the junction contained 6 bases not matched to a gene. The CDR3 has 16 amino acids. Germline assignment: CDR1 MGHRA and CDR2 YSYEKL. CDR3 protein: CASSHPPGQGNEKLFF. In DNA form, the CDR3 reads TGCGCCAGCAGCCACCCGCCGGGACAGGGTAATGAAAAACTGTTTTTT.